The 14 T cell receptor beta chains below come from one sample, sequenced in a study of identical twins. TCRdb recomputed calls from the 5' RACE reads with MiXCR, one row per CDR3 protein. This table holds 450,000 or so distinct CDR3 sequences, roughly a quarter found once. A further study also used this sample, focusing on T cells expressing NK-cell markers.

Material: CD4+ T cells sorted from blood. These receptors were taken from a woman aged 18 to 35 in good health.

This clonotype occurred a few times. The chain combines TRBV12-3 or TRBV12-4 with TRBJ2-1; 7 nucleotides agree with TRBD2. The CDR3 runs 17 residues. J gave up 4 bases and V 3 bases, and 12 bases lay outside the gene matches. Here the CDR3 DNA reads TGTGCCAGCAGTTTCCGACTATCAGCGGGGAGATACAATGAGCAGTTCTTC. Its protein is CASSFRLSAGRYNEQFF.

J is TRBJ2-3 and V is TRBV7-9; D unclear. The V end lost 1 base, the J end lost 8 bases, and 7 bases lay between the germline ends. Germline V gene sequence: CDR1 SEHNR, CDR2 FQNEAQ (reference sequence). This CDR3 is built from 12 residues. DNA of the CDR3: TGTGCCAGCAGCTTAGAGGAGAGTACGCAGTATTTT. Translating gives CASSLEESTQYF.

This clonotype was counted only a few times. The rearrangement joins TRBV5-1 to TRBJ2-5, with D perhaps TRBD1 (5 bases). With 0 bases removed from V and 5 bases from J, the gap between germline ends came to 11 bases. This CDR3 contains 14 residues. CDR1 and CDR2 (germline): SGHRS, YFSETQ. For the CDR3, the DNA is TGCGCCAGCAGCTTGGCAGTATCAGGGGAGACCCAGTACTTC. The encoded protein is CASSLAVSGETQYF.

Only a few counts were recorded for this clonotype. The chain joins TRBV12-3 or TRBV12-4 to TRBJ2-5, with D possibly matching TRBD2 (6 bases). The CDR3 length is 15 residues. The germline V and J ends were trimmed by 2 bases and 7 bases, with 17 bases remaining between them. The CDR3 nucleotides are TGTGCCAGCAGTTTATCTCGGAGACTAGAGGGGACCCAGTACTTC. This encodes CASSLSRRLEGTQYF.

This clonotype was seen only a few times. The genes are TRBV12-3 or TRBV12-4 and TRBJ1-6, with D maybe TRBD1 (6 bases). CDR3 length equals 14 residues. V gave up 6 bases and J gave up 7 bases, with 13 bases separating them. CDR3 residues: CASRWTVPNSPLHF. The CDR3 coding sequence is TGTGCCAGCAGGTGGACAGTCCCAAATTCACCCCTCCACTTT.

At least ten counts were recorded for this clonotype. This chain links TRBV5-1 with TRBJ2-2; D gene unclear. The CDR3 is 15 amino acids. Germline CDR1 SGHRS, CDR2 YFSETQ. With 5 bases removed from V and 0 bases from J, the gap between germline ends came to 11 bases. The CDR3 nucleotides are TGCGCCAGCAGTCTAGGGCGCTCGAACACCGGGGAGCTGTTTTTT. Translation gives CASSLGRSNTGELFF. The full variable domain, with the rest looked up from reference TRBV5-1 and TRBJ2-2, is KAGVTQTPRYLIKTRGQQVTLSCSPISGHRSVSWYQQTPGQGLQFLFEYFSETQRNKGNFPGRFSGRQFSNSRSEMNVSTLELGDSALYLCASSLGRSNTGELFFGEGSRLTVL.

This chain joins TRBV12-3 or TRBV12-4 and TRBJ2-1; TRBD2 might be the D (6 bases). V lost 6 bases, J lost 2 bases, and 14 bases lay in between. The CDR3 is made up of 15 amino acids. The CDR3 sequence is CASSPGRRTYNEQFF. The CDR3, as DNA: TGTGCCAGCAGCCCCGGGAGACGGACCTACAATGAGCAGTTCTTC.

The chain joins TRBV5-8 to TRBJ1-4; D gene uncertain. Germline V gene lookup returns CDR1 SGHTS and CDR2 YDEGEE. The CDR3 has 12 amino acids. Trimming left V 4 bases short and J 6 bases short, with 7 bases between. The CDR3 region has the DNA TGTGCCAGCAGCGCTTGGGATGAAAAACTGTTTTTT. This encodes CASSAWDEKLFF. The full variable domain, with the rest looked up from reference TRBV5-8 and TRBJ1-4, is EAGVTQSPTHLIKTRGQQATLRCSPISGHTSVYWYQQALGLGLQFLLWYDEGEERNRGNFPPRFSGRQFPNYSSELNVNALELEDSALYLCASSAWDEKLFFGSGTQLSVL.

This clonotype was recorded a few times. The chain carries TRBV3-1 and TRBJ2-1, with D possibly TRBD2 on 5 matching bases. The CDR3 has 15 amino acids. CDR1 LGHDT and CDR2 YNNKEL come from the germline V gene (reference sequence). Trimming stripped 1 base from V and 3 bases from J, with 10 bases between. Here the CDR3 DNA reads TGTGCCAGCAGCCAAGCTCTAGCAAGCTACAATGAGCAGTTCTTC. Amino acids: CASSQALASYNEQFF.

The rearrangement links TRBV6-1 to TRBJ1-5, with D perhaps matching TRBD1 (5 bases). V lost 3 bases, J lost 8 bases, and 11 bases lay in between. The CDR3 runs to 13 residues. The germline V gene encodes CDR1 MNHNS and CDR2 SASEGT. CDR3 loop: CASSENRREPQHF. CDR3 sequence (DNA): TGTGCCAGCAGTGAGAACAGGCGGGAGCCCCAGCATTTT.

The chain links TRBV9 to TRBJ2-1; a possible D gene is TRBD2 (5 bases). CDR3 size: 13 residues. The germline CDR1 and CDR2 sequences are SGDLS and YYNGEE. Trimming removed 0 bases at V and 5 bases at J, with 6 bases between. This chain's CDR3 is CASSVGGNNEQFF. The CDR3 DNA reads TGTGCCAGCAGCGTAGGAGGGAACAATGAGCAGTTCTTC.

The J gene is TRBJ2-1, the V gene TRBV7-2; 12 bases line up with TRBD2. The CDR3 sequence is 16 residues long. After removal of 5 bases from V and 8 bases from J, the junction contained 10 bases not matched to a gene. Germline-derived CDR1 and CDR2 are SGHTA and FQGNSA. CDR3 DNA: TGTGCCAGCAGCCATCCTAGCGGGGGGGCCCGTTATGAGCAGTTCTTC. Translation: CASSHPSGGARYEQFF.

CDR3 bases: TGTGCCAGCAGTTGGATCGGCGACTATGGCTACACCTTC. This gives the protein CASSWIGDYGYTF. V and J are TRBV25-1 and TRBJ1-2; D is unclear. The CDR3 is made up of 13 amino acids. Germline lookup yields CDR1 MGHDK and CDR2 SYGVNS. With 5 bases removed from V and 3 bases from J, the gap between germline ends came to 10 bases.

This clonotype was counted a few times. This sequence joins TRBV6-2 or TRBV6-3 and TRBJ2-1; D is unclear. CDR3 size: 12 residues. The germline V gene encodes CDR1 MNHEY and CDR2 SVGEGT. V was cut by 5 bases and J by 8 bases, with 10 bases left in between. CDR3 coding DNA: TGTGCCAGCAGTCCGCTAAAATATGAGCAGTTCTTC. Its translation is CASSPLKYEQFF.